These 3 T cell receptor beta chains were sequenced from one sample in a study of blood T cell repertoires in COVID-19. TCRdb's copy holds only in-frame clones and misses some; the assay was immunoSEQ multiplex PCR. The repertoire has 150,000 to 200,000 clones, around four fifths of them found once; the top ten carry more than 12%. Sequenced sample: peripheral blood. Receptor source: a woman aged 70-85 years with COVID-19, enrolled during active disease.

CDR3 loop: CASSKSPGQLNQPQHF. The CDR3 DNA follows: TGTGCCAGTAGTAAAAGTCCGGGACAGCTCAATCAGCCCCAGCATTTT. V usage is TRBV19 and J usage is TRBJ1-5, with 7 bases matching TRBD1. Germline values: CDR1 LNHDA, CDR2 SQIVND (reference sequence). CDR3 length: 16 amino acids. With V trimmed by 4 bases and J by 3 bases, 9 bases remained unmatched.

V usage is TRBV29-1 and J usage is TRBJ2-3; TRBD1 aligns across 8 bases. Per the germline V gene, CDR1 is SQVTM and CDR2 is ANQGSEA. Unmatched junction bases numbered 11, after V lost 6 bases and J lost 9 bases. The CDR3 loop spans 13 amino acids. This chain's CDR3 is CSVNRQGSGTQYF. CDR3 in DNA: TGCAGCGTCAACAGACAGGGGAGCGGAACGCAGTATTTT.

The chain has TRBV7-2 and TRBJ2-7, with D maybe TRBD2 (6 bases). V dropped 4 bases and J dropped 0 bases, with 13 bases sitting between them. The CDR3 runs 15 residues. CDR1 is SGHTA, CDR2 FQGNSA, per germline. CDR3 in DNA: TGTGCCAGCAGCTACCGGACTACCAGCTCCTACGAGCAGTACTTC. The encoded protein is CASSYRTTSSYEQYF.